Listed below are T cell receptor beta chains from one sample, sequenced in a study of T cells in Graves' hyperthyroidism and ophthalmopathy. In TCRdb, the multiplex PCR reads were re-called with MiXCR into one record per CDR3 protein. Of about 590,000 distinct CDR3 sequences detected, around 14% appear once; the ten largest clones hold roughly 7.7%. Sequences were obtained from blood. Every receptor here comes from a woman between 18 and 29 years old with Graves' ophthalmopathy. The CDR3 runs from the conserved cysteine through the conserved F or W. The order of the fields is V gene, D gene, J gene, clone size, CDR3 DNA, CDR3 protein. D genes are given only for firm matches. The size of a clone is reported for some rows only, either as once, few or many, or as a class for expanded clones.

>TRBV2|TRBD2|TRBJ2-1|.
TGTGCCAGCAGGGTGGGGACTAGCGGGAGGAATGAGCAGTTCTTC
CASRVGTSGRNEQFF
>TRBV5-1|.|TRBJ2-7|many
TGCGCCAGCAGCTACACAGGTTACAGGGACCACTCCTACGAGCAGTACTTC
CASSYTGYRDHSYEQYF
>TRBV2|TRBD2|TRBJ2-2|many
TGTGCCAGGACTAGCGGGAACACCGGGGAGCTGTTTTTT
CARTSGNTGELFF
>TRBV15|TRBD2|TRBJ2-1|many
TGTGCCACCAGCAGCCTCCGAGCGGGAGGACCCAATGAGCAGTTCTTC
CATSSLRAGGPNEQFF
>TRBV4-3|.|TRBJ2-2|many
TGCGCCAGCAGCCAAGGACCGGGACGGGTCGTACCCGGGGAGCTGTTTTTT
CASSQGPGRVVPGELFF
>TRBV13|TRBD2|TRBJ2-2|many
TGTGCCAGCAGCGATAGCGGGAGGGCCAACGGGGAGCTGTTTTTT
CASSDSGRANGELFF
>TRBV10-3|TRBD1|TRBJ1-3|few
TGTGCCATCAGCGGAGGGGGGACAGGGGGCTGGTCTGGAAACACCATATATTTT
CAISGGGTGGWSGNTIYF
>TRBV7-8|TRBD2|TRBJ2-2|many
TGTGCCAGCAGCCTTGGGACTAGCGGGAGCGGGGAGCTGTTTTTT
CASSLGTSGSGELFF
>TRBV5-1|TRBD1|TRBJ1-1|.
TGCGCCAGCAGCGTTGGGGCCAGGGGGGAGAGCCTCTTT
CASSVGARGESLF
>TRBV20-1|TRBD2|TRBJ2-5|.
TGCAGTGCTAGAGACCTAAGCGGGAGGACGAAAGAGACCCAGTACTTC
CSARDLSGRTKETQYF
>TRBV5-1|.|TRBJ2-4|many
TGCGCCAGCAGCTTGGACGGGGCCAAAAACATTCAGTACTTC
CASSLDGAKNIQYF
>TRBV3-1|.|TRBJ2-1|many
TGTGCCAGCAGCCAAGTCAGGGGTGAGCAGTTCTTC
CASSQVRGEQFF
>TRBV5-5|TRBD1|TRBJ2-1|.
TGTGCCAGCAGCTCTAGAGGGACAGGGCATACTGAGCAGTTCTTC
CASSSRGTGHTEQFF
>TRBV10-3|.|TRBJ2-7|many
TGTGCCATCGGCGGCAACTCCTACGAGCAGTACTTC
CAIGGNSYEQYF
>TRBV12-3/TRBV12-4|.|TRBJ1-3|many
TGTGCCAGCAGTTTTATCGACAGAGGAAACACCATATATTTT
CASSFIDRGNTIYF
>TRBV12-3/TRBV12-4|.|TRBJ2-7|many
TGTGCCAGCAGTTTTATGGGGTACGAGCAGTACTTC
CASSFMGYEQYF
>TRBV12-3/TRBV12-4|TRBD1|TRBJ1-5|many
TGTGCCAGCAGTGTTGGGACAGGGAACAATCAGCCCCAGCATTTT
CASSVGTGNNQPQHF
>TRBV20-1|.|TRBJ2-6|.
TGCAGTGCTAGACAGCCTGGCTCTGGGGCCAACGTCCTGACTTTC
CSARQPGSGANVLTF
>TRBV12-3/TRBV12-4|.|TRBJ2-1|many
TGTGCCAGCAGCTTAGGGTATGAGCAGTTCTTC
CASSLGYEQFF
>TRBV19|.|TRBJ1-5|.
TGTGCCAGTAGTATATGGGGGGCCTCCAATCAGCCCCAGCATTTT
CASSIWGASNQPQHF
>TRBV7-9|.|TRBJ1-1|many
TGTGCCAGCAGCTTAGACGGGGGCTGGCTGAACACTGAAGCTTTCTTT
CASSLDGGWLNTEAFF
>TRBV7-2|.|TRBJ1-1|few
TGTGCCAGCAGCCTCGTCAGGTTAGGGGAGAACACTGAAGCTTTCTTT
CASSLVRLGENTEAFF
>TRBV6-1|TRBD1|TRBJ2-7|many
TGTGCCAGCAGTGAAGTGGGACAGTCCTACGAGCAGTACTTC
CASSEVGQSYEQYF
>TRBV7-2|TRBD2|TRBJ2-2|.
TGTGCCAGCAGCGCGAGACTAGCGGGAGCGAGGACCGGGGAGCTGTTTTTT
CASSARLAGARTGELFF
>TRBV5-1|.|TRBJ2-7|many
TGCGCCAGCAGCTTGGGTCCAGGGGAGTTGGGCGAGCAGTACTTC
CASSLGPGELGEQYF
>TRBV20-1|TRBD1|TRBJ1-1|many
TGCAGTGCCGGACAGGGGCGAAACACTGAAGCTTTCTTT
CSAGQGRNTEAFF
>TRBV5-6|.|TRBJ1-2|.
TGTGCCAGCAGCTTGACAGCCGCCTATGGCTACACCTTC
CASSLTAAYGYTF
>TRBV6-4|.|TRBJ1-2|.
TGTGCCAGCAGTGACTCGAGGAGGGGAGAGAATGGCTACACCTTC
CASSDSRRGENGYTF
>TRBV3-1|TRBD1|TRBJ1-4|few
TGTGCCAGCAGCCCAGTACAGGGGAATGAAAAACTGTTTTTT
CASSPVQGNEKLFF
>TRBV4-1|.|TRBJ2-7|many
TGCGCCAGCAGCCAAGATCCGGCGGAATCCTACGAGCAGTACTTC
CASSQDPAESYEQYF